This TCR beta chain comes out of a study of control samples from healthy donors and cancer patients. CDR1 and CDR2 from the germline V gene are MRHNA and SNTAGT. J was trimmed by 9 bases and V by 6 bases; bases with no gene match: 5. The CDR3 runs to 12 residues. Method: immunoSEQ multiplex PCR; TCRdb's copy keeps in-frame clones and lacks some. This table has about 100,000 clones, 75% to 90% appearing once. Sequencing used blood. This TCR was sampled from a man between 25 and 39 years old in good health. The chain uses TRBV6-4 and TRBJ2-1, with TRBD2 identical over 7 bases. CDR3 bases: TGTGCCAGCAGCCTCACGGGGGGTGAGCAGTTCTTC. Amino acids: CASSLTGGEQFF.